These 25 T cell receptor beta chains were all obtained from the same sample, sequenced in a study of blood T cell repertoires in COVID-19. Assay used: immunoSEQ multiplex PCR; TCRdb lists only in-frame clones, some missing. The data contain approximately 300,000 clones, around 84% of them singletons. Sequenced material: PBMCs or T cells enriched from blood (not recorded which). Receptor source: a woman in her 30s who had been exposed to COVID-19.

The genes are TRBV4-2 and TRBJ2-1; the D is unclear. Trimming took 0 bases from V and 5 from J, leaving 8 bases between them. Germline V lookup: CDR1 LGHNA, CDR2 YNFKEQ. The CDR3 is made up of 14 amino acids. The CDR3 DNA reads as TGTGCCAGCAGCCAAGAGATGGCGGACAATGAGCAGTTCTTC. Amino acid sequence: CASSQEMADNEQFF.

The V gene is TRBV30, the J gene TRBJ2-7; maybe TRBD2 (6 bases). The CDR3 has 12 amino acids. Trimming stripped 3 bases from V and 6 bases from J, with 12 bases between. CDR1 is GTSNPN, CDR2 SVGIG, per germline (reference sequence). CDR3 bases: TGTGCCTGGAGGGGACTTTCGTCCGAGCAGTACTTC. It codes for CAWRGLSSEQYF.

This clone was recorded only once. Given a much more abundant clone one base away, this may be a read error. Other DNA sequences in this sample translate to the same CDR3. The chain links TRBV28 to TRBJ1-1; no clear D gene. Trimming left V 3 bases short and J 2 bases short, with 7 bases between. The CDR3 has 13 residues. Per the germline V gene, CDR1 is MDHEN and CDR2 is SYDVKM. CDR3: CASSFRGNTEAFF. CDR3 DNA sequence: TGTGCCAGCAGTTTCCGGGGAAACACTGAAGCTTTCTTT.

V gene TRBV7-9 combines with J gene TRBJ2-2; TRBD1 agrees at 11 bases. Germline CDR1 and CDR2: SEHNR and FQNEAQ (reference sequence). The CDR3 totals 18 residues. V lost 3 bases to trimming and J lost 4 bases; unmatched junction nucleotides: 10. Written as DNA, the CDR3 is TGTGCCAGCAGCTTCCCGCCTGGACAGGGGGCAGGCACCGGGGAGCTGTTTTTT. Amino acids: CASSFPPGQGAGTGELFF.

This chain joins TRBV6-5 and TRBJ2-1, with D possibly matching TRBD1 (6 bases). This CDR3 has 12 residues. The germline V gene encodes CDR1 MNHEY and CDR2 SVGAGI. Trimming cost V 4 bases and J 9 bases, with 10 bases left between them. CDR3 in DNA: TGTGCCAGCAGTTCTAGGGGGTCTGAGCAGTTCTTC. Translation: CASSSRGSEQFF.

This clone has just one count. This sequence joins TRBV3-1 (or the pseudogene TRBV3-2) and TRBJ2-1; TRBD2 matches 9 bases. V shed 0 bases and J 6 bases; nucleotides not matched to a gene: 6. Germline-derived CDR1 and CDR2 are LGHDT and YNNKEL (reference sequence). The CDR3 loop spans 16 amino acids. The CDR3 spells CASSQESHSGGNEQFF. In nucleotides, the CDR3 is TGTGCCAGCAGCCAAGAGAGTCATAGCGGGGGCAATGAGCAGTTCTTC.

This clone showed up just once. The chain is built from TRBV18 and TRBJ1-2; 7 bases line up with TRBD1. This CDR3 is built from 13 residues. Germline values: CDR1 KGHSH, CDR2 LQKENI. Trimming at V came to 4 bases and at J to 2 bases, leaving 1 base not matched to a gene. The CDR3 loop reads CASSLQGNYGYTF. The CDR3 region has the DNA TGTGCCAGCTCACTACAGGGGAACTATGGCTACACCTTC.

In this sample, this clone turned up a few times. The same CDR3 can be traced to other DNA sequences in this sample. This chain joins TRBV5-4 and TRBJ1-5; D is uncertain. Trimming left V 1 base short and J 4 bases short, with 3 bases between. Per the germline V gene, CDR1 is SGHNT and CDR2 is YYREEE (reference sequence). This CDR3 contains 12 residues. CDR3 region: CASSLPNQPQHF. CDR3 DNA sequence: TGTGCCAGCAGCTTGCCTAATCAGCCCCAGCATTTT.

Of note for this clone: The same CDR3 also results from other DNA sequences found in this sample. This chain joins TRBV30 and TRBJ1-2; D remains ambiguous. The V gene's germline CDR1 is GTSNPN and CDR2 SVGIG (reference sequence). This CDR3 has 12 amino acids. The V end lost 2 bases, the J end lost 8 bases, and 12 bases lay between the germline ends. The CDR3 DNA follows: TGTGCCTGGAGTACCAGGTTAGGAGGCTACACCTTC. Translation: CAWSTRLGGYTF.

V usage is TRBV7-9 and J usage is TRBJ2-3; 13 nucleotides align to TRBD2. The V gene's germline CDR1 is SEHNR and CDR2 FQNEAQ (reference sequence). With 7 bases clipped from V and 1 base from J, the junction kept 5 bases outside the gene matches. This CDR3 has 16 amino acids. The CDR3 here is CASNGLAGARTDTQYF. In DNA, the CDR3 is TGTGCCAGCAACGGACTAGCGGGAGCCCGCACAGATACGCAGTATTTT. The variable domain in full, completed from reference TRBV7-9 and TRBJ2-3, reads DTGVSQNPRHKITKRGQNVTFRCDPISEHNRLYWYRQTLGQGPEFLTYFQNEAQLEKSRLLSDRFSAERPKGSFSTLEIQRTEQGDSAMYLCASNGLAGARTDTQYFGPGTRLTVL.

V and J are TRBV7-2 and TRBJ1-2; 8 nucleotides agree with TRBD1. Germline CDR1 reads SGHTA; CDR2 reads FQGNSA. The CDR3 has 15 residues. V dropped 1 base and J dropped 5; count of bases not matched to a gene: 6. CDR3 sequence: CASSLGGRGLYGYTF. The CDR3 coding sequence is TGTGCCAGCAGCTTAGGTGGCAGGGGGCTTTATGGCTACACCTTC.

This clone was seen a few times. V and J are TRBV19 and TRBJ1-5; D gene unclear. Germline CDR1 reads LNHDA; CDR2 reads SQIVND (reference sequence). The V end lost 4 bases, the J end lost 0 bases, and 7 bases lay between the germline ends. The CDR3 is 14 amino acids. This CDR3 is CASSKPVSNQPQHF. For the CDR3, the DNA is TGTGCCAGTAGTAAGCCGGTTAGCAATCAGCCCCAGCATTTT.

This sequence joins TRBV14 and TRBJ1-2, with TRBD1 as a possible D gene (5 bases). The CDR3 runs 13 residues. Deletions cut 4 bases from V and 6 bases from J, with 12 bases between. CDR1 and CDR2 from the germline V gene are SGHDN and FVKESK. The CDR3, as DNA: TGTGCCAGCAGCCCCTGGACATCGGATGGCTACACCTTC. This translates into CASSPWTSDGYTF.

The chain combines TRBV2 with TRBJ1-2, with 9 positions matching TRBD1. The CDR3 has 14 amino acids. Trimming at V came to 5 bases and at J to 5 bases, leaving 6 bases not matched to a gene. The germline V gene encodes CDR1 SNHLY and CDR2 FYNNEI. The CDR3 sequence is CASSRTGAGYGYTF. In DNA, the CDR3 is TGTGCCAGCAGTAGGACAGGGGCAGGATATGGCTACACCTTC. Variable domain in full (rest from reference TRBV2 and TRBJ1-2): EPEVTQTPSHQVTQMGQEVILRCVPISNHLYFYWYRQILGQKVEFLVSFYNNEISEKSEIFDDQFSVERPDGSNFTLKIRSTKLEDSAMYFCASSRTGAGYGYTFGSGTRLTVV.

The chain combines TRBV27 with TRBJ1-5; no firm D call. Germline V gene sequence: CDR1 MNHEY, CDR2 SMNVEV (reference sequence). V dropped 0 bases and J dropped 0 bases, with 6 bases sitting between them. This CDR3 is built from 15 residues. CDR3 sequence: CASSLSQDSNQPQHF. CDR3 nucleotide sequence: TGTGCCAGCAGTTTATCGCAGGATAGCAATCAGCCCCAGCATTTT.

The count of this clone is one. This chain connects TRBV30 to TRBJ1-5; D uncertain. V was trimmed by 0 bases and J by 5 bases, leaving 8 bases between them. The V gene's germline CDR1 is GTSNPN and CDR2 SVGIG (reference sequence). The CDR3 is made up of 13 amino acids. Here the CDR3 reads CAWSVQPDQPQHF. The CDR3 nucleotides are TGTGCCTGGAGTGTACAACCTGATCAGCCCCAGCATTTT.

The rearrangement links TRBV5-5 to TRBJ1-2; TRBD1 agrees at 7 bases. Germline assignment: CDR1 SGHKS and CDR2 YYEKEE (reference sequence). With V trimmed by 2 bases and J by 9 bases, 7 bases remained unmatched. The CDR3 has 13 amino acids. The CDR3, as DNA: TGTGCCAGCAGCTTACAGGGGAGTCATAGCTACACCTTC. It is translated as CASSLQGSHSYTF.

The V gene is TRBV27, the J gene TRBJ1-6, with D possibly being TRBD1 (5 bases). CDR1 is MNHEY, CDR2 SMNVEV, per germline (reference sequence). CDR3 size: 16 residues. V gave up 3 bases and J gave up 6 bases, with 15 bases separating them. The CDR3 sequence: CASSFIGPGGNSPLHF. The CDR3 DNA follows: TGTGCCAGCAGTTTTATCGGCCCGGGGGGTAATTCACCCCTCCACTTT.

Comments on this clone: A read error may account for a junction end that differs from germline. The V call is TRBV7-2, the J call TRBJ1-2; weak D call: TRBD1 (6 bases). The CDR3 runs to 15 residues. Germline lookup yields CDR1 SGHTA and CDR2 FQGNSA. The CDR3 nucleotides are TGTGCCAGCAGCCTAGCCACAGGGAACCAATATGGCTACACCTTC. Its translation: CASSLATGNQYGYTF.

V and J are TRBV30 and TRBJ1-5; perhaps TRBD1 as D (5 bases). Germline V gives CDR1 GTSNPN, CDR2 SVGIG (reference sequence). The CDR3 loop spans 16 amino acids. The ends were cut back, 3 bases at V and 2 bases at J, with 17 bases in the middle. CDR3 in amino acids: CAWRGKGRERNQPQHF. The DNA for the CDR3 is TGTGCCTGGAGAGGGAAGGGGAGGGAGCGCAATCAGCCCCAGCATTTT.

The chain uses TRBV15 and TRBJ1-4; no clear D gene. CDR3 length equals 15 residues. CDR1 LNHNV and CDR2 YYDKDF come from the germline V gene (reference sequence). V dropped 0 bases and J dropped 3 bases, with 8 bases sitting between them. CDR3 residues: CATSRDGGSNEKLFF. The CDR3 coding sequence is TGTGCCACCAGCAGAGATGGAGGGTCTAATGAAAAACTGTTTTTT.

Only one count was recorded for this clone. V usage is TRBV11-2 and J usage is TRBJ2-7; maybe TRBD2 (6 bases). Germline CDR1 SGHAT, CDR2 FQNNGV. V dropped 1 base and J dropped 0 bases, with 10 bases sitting between them. The CDR3 is 15 amino acids. The CDR3 bases are TGTGCCAGCAGCTTAGTCGGGGGTTACTCCTACGAGCAGTACTTC. Its translation is CASSLVGGYSYEQYF. The full variable domain, its missing parts supplied by reference TRBV11-2 and TRBJ2-7, is EAGVAQSPRYKIIEKRQSVAFWCNPISGHATLYWYQQILGQGPKLLIQFQNNGVVDDSQLPKDRFSAERLKGVDSTLKIQPAKLEDSAVYLCASSLVGGYSYEQYFGPGTRLTVT.

The chain combines TRBV7-2 with TRBJ1-5; the match to TRBD1 covers 9 bases. Germline V CDR1 and CDR2: SGHTA, FQGNSA. After removal of 2 bases from V and 7 bases from J, the junction contained 3 bases not matched to a gene. CDR3 length: 14 amino acids. The CDR3: CASSLFGTGQPQHF. In DNA, the CDR3 is TGTGCCAGCAGCTTATTCGGGACAGGGCAGCCCCAGCATTTT.

The gene calls are TRBV27 and TRBJ1-6, with unresolved D. Germline V gene sequence: CDR1 MNHEY, CDR2 SMNVEV (reference sequence). V was clipped by 6 bases and J by 9 bases, with 15 bases between them. The CDR3 spans 14 residues. The CDR3 bases are TGTGCCAGCAGGCTATTGAGTGCTAGTTCACCCCTCCACTTT. Amino acids: CASRLLSASSPLHF.

The CDR3 region is CASSQDSAGGGYTF. CDR3 nucleotide sequence: TGCGCCAGCAGCCAAGATTCAGCAGGGGGTGGCTACACCTTC. The gene calls are TRBV4-3 and TRBJ1-2; 7 bases match TRBD1. J lost 7 bases, V lost 0 bases, and 5 bases had no gene match. The CDR3 is 14 amino acids. Germline CDR1 is LGHNA and CDR2 is YSLEER.